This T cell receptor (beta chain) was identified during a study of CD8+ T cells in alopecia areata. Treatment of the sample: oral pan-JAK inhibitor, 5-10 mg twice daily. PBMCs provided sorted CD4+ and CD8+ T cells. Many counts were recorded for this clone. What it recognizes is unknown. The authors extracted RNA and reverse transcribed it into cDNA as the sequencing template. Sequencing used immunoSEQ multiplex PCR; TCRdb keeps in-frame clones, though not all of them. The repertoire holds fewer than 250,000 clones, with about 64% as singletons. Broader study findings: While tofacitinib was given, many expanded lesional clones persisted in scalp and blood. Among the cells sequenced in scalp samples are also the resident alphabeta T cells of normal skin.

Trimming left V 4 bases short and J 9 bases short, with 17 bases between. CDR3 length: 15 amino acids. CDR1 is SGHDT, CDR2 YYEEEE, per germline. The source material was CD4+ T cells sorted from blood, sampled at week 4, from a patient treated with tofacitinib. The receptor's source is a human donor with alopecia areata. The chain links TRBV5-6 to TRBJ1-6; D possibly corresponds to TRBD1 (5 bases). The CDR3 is CASSLRDVRSSPLHF. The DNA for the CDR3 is TGTGCCAGCAGCCTCCGGGACGTCCGGAGTTCACCCCTCCACTTT.